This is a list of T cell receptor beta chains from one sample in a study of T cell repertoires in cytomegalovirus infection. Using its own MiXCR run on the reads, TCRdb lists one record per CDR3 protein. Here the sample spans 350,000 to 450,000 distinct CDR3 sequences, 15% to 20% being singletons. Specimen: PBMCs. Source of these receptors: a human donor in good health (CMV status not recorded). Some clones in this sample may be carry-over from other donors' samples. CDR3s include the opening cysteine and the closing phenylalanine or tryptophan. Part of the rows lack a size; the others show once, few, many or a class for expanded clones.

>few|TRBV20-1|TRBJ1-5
CSAQTTRGFNQPQHF
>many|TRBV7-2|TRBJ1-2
CASSQKTSGAALFYGYTF
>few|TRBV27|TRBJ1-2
CASGRTIYNYGYTF
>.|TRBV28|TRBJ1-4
CASAMGNEKLFF
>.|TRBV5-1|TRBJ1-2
CASSLPDSNYGYTF
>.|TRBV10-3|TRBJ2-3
CAISPGGTKGETQYF
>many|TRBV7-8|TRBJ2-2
CASSSINSGLTGELFF
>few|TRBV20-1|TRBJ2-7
CSARSPAGDVYEQYF
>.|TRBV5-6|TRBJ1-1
CASSAGRYTEAFF
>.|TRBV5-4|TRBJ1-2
CASSPGTGGNYGYTF
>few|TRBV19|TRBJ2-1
CASSKKPYNEQFF
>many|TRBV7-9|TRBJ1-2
CASSRFDYGYTF
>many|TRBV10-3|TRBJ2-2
CAISESGHRTNTGELFF
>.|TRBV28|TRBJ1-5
CASSRSRNQPQHF
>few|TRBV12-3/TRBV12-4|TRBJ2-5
CASSFRDWGGETQYF
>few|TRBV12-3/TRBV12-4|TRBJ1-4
CASRFDSGEKLFF
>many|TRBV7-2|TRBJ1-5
CASSPVGGPDQPQHF
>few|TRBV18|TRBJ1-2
CASSPGNGYTF
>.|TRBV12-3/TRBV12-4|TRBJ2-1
CASSGGPPGNEQFF
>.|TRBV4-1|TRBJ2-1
CASSQDLSSGVTNEQFF
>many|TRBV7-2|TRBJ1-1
CASSFLPPPGTEAFF
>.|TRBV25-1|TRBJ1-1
CASLDRNTEAFF
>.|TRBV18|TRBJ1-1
CASSPIQGAHRTGTEAFF
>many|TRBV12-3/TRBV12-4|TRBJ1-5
CASRTGRGQPQHF
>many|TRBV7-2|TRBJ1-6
CASSLGGSYNSPLHF
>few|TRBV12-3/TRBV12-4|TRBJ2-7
CASSRDSVGYEQYF
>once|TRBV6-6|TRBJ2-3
CASYLRGLEDTQYF
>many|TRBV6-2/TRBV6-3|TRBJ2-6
CASTTLMPGANVLTF
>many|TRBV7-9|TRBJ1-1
CASSPTEGVFF
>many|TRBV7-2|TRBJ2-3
CASSLGPGLGGGTHTDTQYF
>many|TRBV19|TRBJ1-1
CASSSLGRTEAFF
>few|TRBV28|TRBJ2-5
CASRRRETQYF
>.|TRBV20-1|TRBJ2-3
CSARDPTWRLGGTQYF
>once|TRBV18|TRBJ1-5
CASSPGTGGTQPQHF
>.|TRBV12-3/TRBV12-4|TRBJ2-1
CASSHQAGGYNEQFF
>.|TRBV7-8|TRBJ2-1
CASSLSGGTYNEQFF